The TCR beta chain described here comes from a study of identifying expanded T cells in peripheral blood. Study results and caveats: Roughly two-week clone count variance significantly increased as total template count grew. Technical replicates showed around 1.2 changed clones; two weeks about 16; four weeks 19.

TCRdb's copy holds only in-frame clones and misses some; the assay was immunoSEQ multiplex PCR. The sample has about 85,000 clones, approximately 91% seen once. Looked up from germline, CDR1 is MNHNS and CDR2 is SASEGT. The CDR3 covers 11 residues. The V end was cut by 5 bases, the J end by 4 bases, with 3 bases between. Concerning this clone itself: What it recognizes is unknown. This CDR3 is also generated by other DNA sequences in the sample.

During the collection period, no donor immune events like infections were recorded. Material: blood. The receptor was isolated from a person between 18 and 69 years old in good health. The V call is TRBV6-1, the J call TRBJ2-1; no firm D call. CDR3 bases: TGTGCCAGCAGTCCGTACAATGAGCAGTTCTTC. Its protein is CASSPYNEQFF.